The following is a T cell receptor (beta chain) sequence with its context. The target antigen is unknown. This record belongs to a study of T cell responses to AZD1222 COVID-19 vaccine. The CDR3 is 15 residues long. Unmatched junction bases numbered 11, after V lost 7 bases and J lost 6 bases. CDR1 is MNHNY, CDR2 SVGAGI, per germline (reference sequence). The data were produced by immunoSEQ multiplex PCR, yet TCRdb's version contains in-frame clones alone and is incomplete. The sample shows approximately 120,000 clones, approximately 93% of them seen only once. Study-wide findings and caveats: Two AZD1222 doses significantly raised spike-specific TCR breadth and depth over controls. Reportedly, nearly half the spike-specific TCRs target unmutated variant regions. Donors were chiefly white British, with a greater number of females, and clonal diversity was perhaps underestimated. The study sampled repertoires only after the peak T cell response.

V is TRBV6-6 and J is TRBJ1-5, with 8 bases lining up with TRBD1. This TCR derives from an adult in good health. Sequencing used peripheral blood, obtained on day 0 of AZD1222 vaccination. The CDR3 reads CASTYDRGSIQPQHF. The CDR3, as DNA: TGTGCCAGCACCTACGACAGGGGATCGATTCAGCCCCAGCATTTT.